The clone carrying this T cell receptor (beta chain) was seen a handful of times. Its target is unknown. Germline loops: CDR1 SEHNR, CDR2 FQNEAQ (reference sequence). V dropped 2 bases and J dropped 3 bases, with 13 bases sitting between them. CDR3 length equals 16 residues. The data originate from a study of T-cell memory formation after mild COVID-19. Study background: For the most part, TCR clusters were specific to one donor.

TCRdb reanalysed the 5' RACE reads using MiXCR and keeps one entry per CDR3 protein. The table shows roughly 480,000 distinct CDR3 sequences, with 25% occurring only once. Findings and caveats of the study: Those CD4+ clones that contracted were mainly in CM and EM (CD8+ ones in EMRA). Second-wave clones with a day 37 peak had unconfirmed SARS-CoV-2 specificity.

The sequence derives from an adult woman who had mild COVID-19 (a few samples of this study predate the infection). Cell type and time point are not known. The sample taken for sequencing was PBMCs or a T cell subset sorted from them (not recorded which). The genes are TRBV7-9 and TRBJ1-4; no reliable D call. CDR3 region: CASSLSGGLSNEKLFF. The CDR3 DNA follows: TGTGCCAGCAGCTTATCGGGAGGGTTATCTAATGAAAAACTGTTTTTT.